The entry below describes one T cell receptor beta chain. Its antigen is still unknown. This entry comes from a study of OX40 agonist ivuxolimab in advanced cancers. About the study: A male proportion of 82.7% was recorded, with mean age approximately 60 years and range about 20 to 79.

This table comes from immunoSEQ multiplex PCR, and its TCRdb copy is limited to in-frame clones, with some not included. The sample includes 60,000 to 90,000 clones, approximately 86% of them seen just once. Study-level results: At 0.1 to 3.0 mg/kg, CD4+ and CD8+ blood T cells expanded clonally by week 6.

The sequence derives from an adult with an advanced solid tumor such as melanoma, head and neck, liver or kidney cancer. Material: CD4+ or CD8+ T cells sorted from blood, obtained in a trial of the OX40 agonist ivuxolimab.

The CDR3 sequence: CASSWTGTGTYEQYF. CDR3 sequence (DNA): TGTGCCAGCAGTTGGACCGGGACAGGGACCTACGAGCAGTACTTC. The chain employs TRBV28 and TRBJ2-7, with 9 positions matching TRBD1. Germline V lookup: CDR1 MDHEN, CDR2 SYDVKM. The trim removed 4 bases at V and 2 bases at J, leaving 6 bases unmatched. This CDR3 region has 15 residues.